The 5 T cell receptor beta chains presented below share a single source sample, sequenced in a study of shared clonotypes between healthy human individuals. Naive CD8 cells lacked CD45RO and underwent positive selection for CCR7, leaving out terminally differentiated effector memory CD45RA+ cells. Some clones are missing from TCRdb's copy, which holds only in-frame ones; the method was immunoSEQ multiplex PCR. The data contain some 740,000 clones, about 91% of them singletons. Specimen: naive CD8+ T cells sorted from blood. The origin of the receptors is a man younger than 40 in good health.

CDR3 bases: TGTGCCAGCAGCTTAGTAGGTCTAGCGGGAGTCTCCTACGAGCAGTACTTC. This encodes CASSLVGLAGVSYEQYF. The chain joins TRBV13 to TRBJ2-7; 10 nucleotides line up with TRBD2. V was pared by 1 base and J by 0 bases, with 6 bases of the junction left unmatched. The germline V gene encodes CDR1 PRHDT and CDR2 FYEKMQ (reference sequence). CDR3 length: 17 residues. Full variable domain (remainder filled in from reference TRBV13 and TRBJ2-7): AAGVIQSPRHLIKEKRETATLKCYPIPRHDTVYWYQQGPGQDPQFLISFYEKMQSDKGSIPDRFSAQQFSDYHSELNMSSLELGDSALYFCASSLVGLAGVSYEQYFGPGTRLTVT.

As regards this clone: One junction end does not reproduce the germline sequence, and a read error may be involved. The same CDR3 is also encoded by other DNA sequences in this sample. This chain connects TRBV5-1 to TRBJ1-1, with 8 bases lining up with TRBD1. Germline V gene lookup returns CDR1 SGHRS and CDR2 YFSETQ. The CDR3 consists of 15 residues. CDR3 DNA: TGCGCCAGCAGTTTGGGGACAGGAGGGGCAACTGAAGCTTTCTTT. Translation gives CASSLGTGGATEAFF.

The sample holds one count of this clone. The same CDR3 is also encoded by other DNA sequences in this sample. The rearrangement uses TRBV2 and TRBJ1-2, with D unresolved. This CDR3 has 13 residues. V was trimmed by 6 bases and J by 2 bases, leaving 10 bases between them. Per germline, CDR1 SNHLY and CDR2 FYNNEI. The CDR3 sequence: CASSGRPNYGYTF. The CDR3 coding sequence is TGTGCCAGCAGCGGCAGACCCAACTATGGCTACACCTTC. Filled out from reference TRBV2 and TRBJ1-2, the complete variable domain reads EPEVTQTPSHQVTQMGQEVILRCVPISNHLYFYWYRQILGQKVEFLVSFYNNEISEKSEIFDDQFSVERPDGSNFTLKIRSTKLEDSAMYFCASSGRPNYGYTFGSGTRLTVV.

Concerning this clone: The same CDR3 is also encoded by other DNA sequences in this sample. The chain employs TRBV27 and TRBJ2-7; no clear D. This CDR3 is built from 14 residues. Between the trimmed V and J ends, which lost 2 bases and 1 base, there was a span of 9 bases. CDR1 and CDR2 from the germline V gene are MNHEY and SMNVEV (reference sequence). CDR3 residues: CASSLGGSSYEQYF. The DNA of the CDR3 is TGTGCCAGCAGTTTAGGCGGCAGTTCCTACGAGCAGTACTTC.

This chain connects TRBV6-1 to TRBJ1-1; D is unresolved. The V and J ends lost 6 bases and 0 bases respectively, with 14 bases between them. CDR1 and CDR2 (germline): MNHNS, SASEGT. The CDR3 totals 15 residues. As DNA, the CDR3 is TGTGCCAGCAGGGAGGGTCGGGTGATGAACACTGAAGCTTTCTTT. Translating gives CASREGRVMNTEAFF.